Presented here are 10 T cell receptor beta chains from one specimen sequenced in a study of OX40 agonist ivuxolimab in advanced cancers. This table comes from immunoSEQ multiplex PCR, and its TCRdb copy is limited to in-frame clones, with some not included. The repertoire holds around 63,000 clones, with approximately 89% as singletons. The source material was CD4+ or CD8+ T cells sorted from blood, sampled in a trial of the OX40 agonist ivuxolimab. The source is an adult with an advanced solid tumor such as melanoma, head and neck, liver or kidney cancer.

J is TRBJ1-2 and V is TRBV2; the match to TRBD1 covers 8 bases. The CDR3 has 13 residues. Germline trimming cut 5 bases from V and 8 bases from J; bases unmatched to any gene: 7. CDR1 is SNHLY and CDR2 is FYNNEI in the germline V gene. The CDR3 DNA sequence: TGTGCCAGCAGTCTTGGACAGGGCGGGGGCTACACCTTC. This gives the protein CASSLGQGGGYTF. The whole variable domain, remainder taken from reference TRBV2 and TRBJ1-2, is EPEVTQTPSHQVTQMGQEVILRCVPISNHLYFYWYRQILGQKVEFLVSFYNNEISEKSEIFDDQFSVERPDGSNFTLKIRSTKLEDSAMYFCASSLGQGGGYTFGSGTRLTVV.

The rearrangement joins TRBV7-9 to TRBJ1-1; 7 bases line up with TRBD1. V shed 5 bases, J shed 4 bases, and the junction held 7 bases outside the gene matches. The germline V gene encodes CDR1 SEHNR and CDR2 FQNEAQ (reference sequence). The CDR3 runs 14 residues. In DNA form, the CDR3 reads TGTGCCAGCAGCCAAGAGGGGGCCCTCACTGAAGCTTTCTTT. This codes for CASSQEGALTEAFF.

This sequence joins TRBV10-2 and TRBJ1-5; 7 nucleotides agree with TRBD1. Germline assignment: CDR1 WSHSY and CDR2 SAAADI. Unmatched junction bases numbered 10, after V lost 5 bases and J lost 3 bases. CDR3 length: 16 residues. CDR3 in DNA: TGCGCCAGCAGTACAGACAGGGACCTGGCCAATCAGCCCCAGCATTTT. It codes for CASSTDRDLANQPQHF.

The V gene is TRBV6-5, the J gene TRBJ1-6, with 7 bases aligning to TRBD1. J was trimmed by 6 bases and V by 7 bases; bases with no gene match: 9. Germline loops: CDR1 MNHEY, CDR2 SVGAGI. The CDR3 length is 15 residues. CDR3 residues: CASTRDSLTNSPLHF. CDR3 DNA: TGTGCCAGCACCCGGGACAGCCTAACTAATTCACCCCTCCACTTT.

This clone appeared once. The rearrangement uses TRBV10-3 and TRBJ2-7; 8 bases line up with TRBD2. Per germline, CDR1 ENHRY and CDR2 SYGVKD. V lost 10 bases and J lost 4; bases outside the gene matches: 9. CDR3 length equals 13 residues. The CDR3, as DNA: TGTGCCACAGCTAGGACTAGCTTGTACGAGCAGTACTTC. Its translation is CATARTSLYEQYF.

This chain connects TRBV6-6 to TRBJ1-3, with 8 bases lining up with TRBD1. The germline CDR1 and CDR2 sequences are MNHNY and SVGAGI (reference sequence). Unmatched junction bases numbered 9, after V lost 6 bases and J lost 11 bases. The CDR3 runs 13 residues. CDR3 DNA sequence: TGTGCCAGCAGGACAGGGGAATGGTCCCCCATATATTTT. Protein sequence: CASRTGEWSPIYF.

This rearrangement joins TRBV6-1 to TRBJ1-2, with D hard to call. The V end was cut by 1 base, the J end by 4 bases, with 16 bases between. From germline, CDR1 is MNHNS and CDR2 SASEGT. This CDR3 comprises 16 residues. CDR3 nucleotides: TGTGCCAGCAGTGAAGGGCAGTTAACCATACGCTATGGCTACACCTTC. Translated, it gives CASSEGQLTIRYGYTF.

A remark on this clone: The junction does not match germline at one end; this may be a read error. This sequence joins TRBV7-9 and TRBJ1-1; 11 bases are a match to TRBD1. The CDR3 is 12 residues long. Germline V gene lookup returns CDR1 SEHNR and CDR2 FQNEAQ (reference sequence). For the CDR3, the DNA is TGTGCCAGCAGCTTAGGGGACAGGGGGTTAGGCTTT. It yields the protein CASSLGDRGLGF. Together with reference TRBV7-9 and TRBJ1-1, the CDR3 gives the full variable domain: DTGVSQNPRHKITKRGQNVTFRCDPISEHNRLYWYRQTLGQGPEFLTYFQNEAQLEKSRLLSDRFSAERPKGSFSTLEIQRTEQGDSAMYLCASSLGDRGLGFGQGTRLTVV.

The J gene is TRBJ2-3, the V gene TRBV2; no clear D. Trimming took off 11 bases at V and 2 bases at J, with 14 bases between the two ends. The CDR3 consists of 13 residues. The germline V gene has CDR1 SNHLY and CDR2 FYNNEI. CDR3 sequence reads: CACFGEYTDTQYF. The CDR3 DNA follows: TGTGCCTGTTTTGGGGAATACACAGATACGCAGTATTTT.

This rearrangement joins TRBV6-5 to TRBJ1-1, with D possibly being TRBD1 (5 bases). This CDR3 spans 12 amino acids. Trimming took off 0 bases at V and 8 bases at J, with 7 bases between the two ends. From germline, CDR1 is MNHEY and CDR2 SVGAGI. CDR3 bases: TGTGCCAGCAGTTACTCCACAGGAGAAGCTTTCTTT. Translation gives CASSYSTGEAFF.